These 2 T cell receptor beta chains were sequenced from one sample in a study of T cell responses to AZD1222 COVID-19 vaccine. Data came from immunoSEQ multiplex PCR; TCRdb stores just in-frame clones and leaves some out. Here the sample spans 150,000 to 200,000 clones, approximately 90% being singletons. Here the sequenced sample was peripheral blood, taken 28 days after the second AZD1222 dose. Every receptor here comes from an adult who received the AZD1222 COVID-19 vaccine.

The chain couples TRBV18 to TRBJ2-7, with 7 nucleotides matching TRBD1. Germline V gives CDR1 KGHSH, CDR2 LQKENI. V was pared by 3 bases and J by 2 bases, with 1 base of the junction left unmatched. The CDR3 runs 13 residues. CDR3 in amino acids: CASSPDRAYEQYF. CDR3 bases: TGTGCCAGCTCACCTGACAGGGCCTACGAGCAGTACTTC. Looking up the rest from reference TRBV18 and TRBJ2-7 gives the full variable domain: NAGVMQNPRHLVRRRGQEARLRCSPMKGHSHVYWYRQLPEEGLKFMVYLQKENIIDESGMPKERFSAEFPKEGPSILRIQQVVRGDSAAYFCASSPDRAYEQYFGPGTRLTVT.

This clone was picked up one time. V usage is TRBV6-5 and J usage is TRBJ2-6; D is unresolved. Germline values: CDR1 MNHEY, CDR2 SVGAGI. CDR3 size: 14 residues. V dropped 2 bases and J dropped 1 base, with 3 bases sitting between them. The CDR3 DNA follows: TGTGCCAGCAGTTACCAATCTGGGGCCAACGTCCTGACTTTC. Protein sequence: CASSYQSGANVLTF.